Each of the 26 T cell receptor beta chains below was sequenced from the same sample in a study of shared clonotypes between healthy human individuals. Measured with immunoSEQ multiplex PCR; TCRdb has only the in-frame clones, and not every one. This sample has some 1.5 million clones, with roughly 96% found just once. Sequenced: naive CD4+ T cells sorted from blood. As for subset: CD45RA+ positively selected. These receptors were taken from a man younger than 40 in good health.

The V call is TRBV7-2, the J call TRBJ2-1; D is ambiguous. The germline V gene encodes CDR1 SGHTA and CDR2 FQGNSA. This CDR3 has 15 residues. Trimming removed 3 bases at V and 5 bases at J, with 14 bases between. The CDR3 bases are TGTGCCAGCAGCTTTAACACTATGTTAAACAATGAGCAGTTCTTC. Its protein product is CASSFNTMLNNEQFF. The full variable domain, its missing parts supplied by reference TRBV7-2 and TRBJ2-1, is GAGVSQSPSNKVTEKGKDVELRCDPISGHTALYWYRQSLGQGLEFLIYFQGNSAPDKSGLPSDRFSAERTGGSVSTLTIQRTQQEDSAVYLCASSFNTMLNNEQFFGPGTRLTVL.

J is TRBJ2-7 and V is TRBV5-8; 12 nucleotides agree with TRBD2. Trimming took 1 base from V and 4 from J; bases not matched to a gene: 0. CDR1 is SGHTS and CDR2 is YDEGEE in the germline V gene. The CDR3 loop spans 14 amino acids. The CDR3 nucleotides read TGTGCCAGCAGCTTGCTAGCGGGAGGGTACGAGCAGTACTTC. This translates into CASSLLAGGYEQYF.

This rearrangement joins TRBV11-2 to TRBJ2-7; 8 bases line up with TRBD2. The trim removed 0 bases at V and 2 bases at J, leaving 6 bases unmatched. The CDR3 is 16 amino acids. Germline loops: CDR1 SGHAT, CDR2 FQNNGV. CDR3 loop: CASSLETSGSTYEQYF. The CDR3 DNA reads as TGTGCCAGCAGCTTAGAAACTAGCGGATCAACCTACGAGCAGTACTTC.

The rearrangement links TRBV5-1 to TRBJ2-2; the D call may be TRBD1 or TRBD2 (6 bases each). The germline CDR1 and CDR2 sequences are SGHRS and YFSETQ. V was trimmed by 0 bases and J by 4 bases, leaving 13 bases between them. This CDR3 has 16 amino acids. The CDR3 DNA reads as TGCGCCAGCAGCTTGGATCCGGGGGCGGGCACCGGGGAGCTGTTTTTT. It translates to CASSLDPGAGTGELFF.

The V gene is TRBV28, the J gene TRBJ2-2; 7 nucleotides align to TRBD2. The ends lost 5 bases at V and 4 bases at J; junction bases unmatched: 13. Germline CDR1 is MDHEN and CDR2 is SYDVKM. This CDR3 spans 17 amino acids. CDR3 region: CASSGTWRERGTGELFF. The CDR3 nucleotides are TGTGCCAGCAGTGGGACTTGGCGGGAGCGCGGCACCGGGGAGCTGTTTTTT.

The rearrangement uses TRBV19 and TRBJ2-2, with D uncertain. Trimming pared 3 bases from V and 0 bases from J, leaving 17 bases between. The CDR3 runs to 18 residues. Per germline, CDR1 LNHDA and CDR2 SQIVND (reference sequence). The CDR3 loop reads CASSIGESPFANTGELFF. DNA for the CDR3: TGTGCCAGTAGTATTGGGGAATCCCCCTTCGCGAACACCGGGGAGCTGTTTTTT. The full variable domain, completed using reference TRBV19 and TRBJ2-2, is DGGITQSPKYLFRKEGQNVTLSCEQNLNHDAMYWYRQDPGQGLRLIYYSQIVNDFQKGDIAEGYSVSREKKESFPLTVTSAQKNPTAFYLCASSIGESPFANTGELFFGEGSRLTVL.

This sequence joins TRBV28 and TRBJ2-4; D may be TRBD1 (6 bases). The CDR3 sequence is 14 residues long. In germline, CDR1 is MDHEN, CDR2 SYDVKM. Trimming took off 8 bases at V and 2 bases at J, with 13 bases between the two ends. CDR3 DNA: TGTGCCAGCGGCAAGGACAGCCCCAAAAACATTCAGTACTTC. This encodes CASGKDSPKNIQYF.

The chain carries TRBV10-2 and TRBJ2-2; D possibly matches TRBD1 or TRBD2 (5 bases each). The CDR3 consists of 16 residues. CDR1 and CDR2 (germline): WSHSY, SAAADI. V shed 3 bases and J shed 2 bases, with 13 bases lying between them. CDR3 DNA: TGCGCCAGCAGTGATGGGGACGTTCTTAACACCGGGGAGCTGTTTTTT. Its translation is CASSDGDVLNTGELFF.

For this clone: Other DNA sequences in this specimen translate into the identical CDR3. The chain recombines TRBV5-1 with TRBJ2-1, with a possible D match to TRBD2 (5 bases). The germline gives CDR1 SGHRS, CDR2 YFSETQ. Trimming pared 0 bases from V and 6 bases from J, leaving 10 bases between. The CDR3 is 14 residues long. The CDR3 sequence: CASSLALAGNEQFF. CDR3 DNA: TGCGCCAGCAGCTTGGCTCTAGCAGGCAATGAGCAGTTCTTC.

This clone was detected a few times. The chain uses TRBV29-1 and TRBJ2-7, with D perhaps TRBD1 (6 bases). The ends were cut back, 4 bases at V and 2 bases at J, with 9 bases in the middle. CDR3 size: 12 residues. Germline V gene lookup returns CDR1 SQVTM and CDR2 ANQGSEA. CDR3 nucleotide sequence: TGCAGCGTTGGACAGGACGCCTACGAGCAGTACTTC. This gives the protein CSVGQDAYEQYF.

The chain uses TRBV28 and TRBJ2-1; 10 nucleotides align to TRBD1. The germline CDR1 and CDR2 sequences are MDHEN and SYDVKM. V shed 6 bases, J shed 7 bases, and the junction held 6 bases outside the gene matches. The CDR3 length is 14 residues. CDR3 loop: CASRNPGQGNEQFF. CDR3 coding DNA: TGTGCCAGCAGGAACCCGGGACAGGGGAATGAGCAGTTCTTC.

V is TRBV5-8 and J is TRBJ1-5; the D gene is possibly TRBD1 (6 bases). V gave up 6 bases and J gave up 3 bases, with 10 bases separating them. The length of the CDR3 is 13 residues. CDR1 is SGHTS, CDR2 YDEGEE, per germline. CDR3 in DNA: TGTGCCAGCACCGGGGGCGTCAATCAGCCCCAGCATTTT. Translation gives CASTGGVNQPQHF.

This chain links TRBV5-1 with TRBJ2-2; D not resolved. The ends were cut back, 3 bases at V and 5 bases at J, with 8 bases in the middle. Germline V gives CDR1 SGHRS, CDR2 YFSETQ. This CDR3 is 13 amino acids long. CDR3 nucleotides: TGCGCCAGCAGCTGGGTATCAACCGGGGAGCTGTTTTTT. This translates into CASSWVSTGELFF. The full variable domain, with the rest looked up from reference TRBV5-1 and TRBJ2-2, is KAGVTQTPRYLIKTRGQQVTLSCSPISGHRSVSWYQQTPGQGLQFLFEYFSETQRNKGNFPGRFSGRQFSNSRSEMNVSTLELGDSALYLCASSWVSTGELFFGEGSRLTVL.

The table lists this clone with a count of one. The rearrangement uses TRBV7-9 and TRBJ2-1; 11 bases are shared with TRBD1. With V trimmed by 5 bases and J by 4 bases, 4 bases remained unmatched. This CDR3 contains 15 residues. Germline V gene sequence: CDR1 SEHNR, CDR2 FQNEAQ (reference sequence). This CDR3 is CASSTRDRGYNEQFF. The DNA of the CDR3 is TGTGCCAGCAGCACCCGGGACAGGGGGTACAATGAGCAGTTCTTC. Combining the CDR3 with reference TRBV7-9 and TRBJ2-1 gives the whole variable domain DTGVSQNPRHKITKRGQNVTFRCDPISEHNRLYWYRQTLGQGPEFLTYFQNEAQLEKSRLLSDRFSAERPKGSFSTLEIQRTEQGDSAMYLCASSTRDRGYNEQFFGPGTRLTVL.

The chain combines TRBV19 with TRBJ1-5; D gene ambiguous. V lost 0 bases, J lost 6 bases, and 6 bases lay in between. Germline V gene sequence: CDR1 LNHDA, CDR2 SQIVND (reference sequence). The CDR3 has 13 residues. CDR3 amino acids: CASSIERTQPQHF. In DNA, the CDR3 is TGTGCCAGTAGTATAGAGAGGACTCAGCCCCAGCATTTT.

DNA for the CDR3: TGTGCCAGCAGAGACAGGGGGTCACTTTTGGAGCAGTACTTC. It codes for CASRDRGSLLEQYF. This rearrangement joins TRBV6-1 to TRBJ2-7, with TRBD1 matching over 9 bases. Germline V gene data show CDR1 as MNHNS and CDR2 as SASEGT. The CDR3 extends over 14 amino acids. The trim removed 6 bases at V and 7 bases at J, leaving 10 bases unmatched.

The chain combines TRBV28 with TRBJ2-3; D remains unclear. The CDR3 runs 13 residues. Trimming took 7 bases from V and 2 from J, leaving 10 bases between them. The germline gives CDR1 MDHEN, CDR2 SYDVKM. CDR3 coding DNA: TGTGCCAGCACCAGAAGGATCACAGATACGCAGTATTTT. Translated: CASTRRITDTQYF.

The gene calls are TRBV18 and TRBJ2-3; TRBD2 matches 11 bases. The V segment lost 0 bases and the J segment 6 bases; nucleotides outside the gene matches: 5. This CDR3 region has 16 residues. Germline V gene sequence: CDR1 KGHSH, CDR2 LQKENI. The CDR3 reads CASSPPPSGRTDTQYF. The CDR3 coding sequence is TGTGCCAGCTCACCACCGCCTAGCGGGAGGACCGATACGCAGTATTTT.

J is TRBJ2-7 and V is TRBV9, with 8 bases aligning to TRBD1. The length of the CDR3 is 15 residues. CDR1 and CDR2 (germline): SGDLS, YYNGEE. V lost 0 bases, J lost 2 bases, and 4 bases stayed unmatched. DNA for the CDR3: TGTGCCAGCAGCGTAGATGGGGACAGGACCTACGAGCAGTACTTC. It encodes CASSVDGDRTYEQYF.

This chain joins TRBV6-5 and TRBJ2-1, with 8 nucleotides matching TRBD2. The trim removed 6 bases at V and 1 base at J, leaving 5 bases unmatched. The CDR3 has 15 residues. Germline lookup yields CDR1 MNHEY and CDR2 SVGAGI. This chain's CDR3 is CASSPSGSSYNEQFF. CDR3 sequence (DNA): TGTGCCAGCAGCCCCAGCGGGAGTTCCTACAATGAGCAGTTCTTC.

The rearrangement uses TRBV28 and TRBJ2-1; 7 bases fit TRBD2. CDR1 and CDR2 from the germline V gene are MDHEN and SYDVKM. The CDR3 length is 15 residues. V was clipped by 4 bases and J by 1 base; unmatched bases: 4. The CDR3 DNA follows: TGTGCCAGCAGTTCCAGCGGGATTTCCTACAATGAGCAGTTCTTC. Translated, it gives CASSSSGISYNEQFF.

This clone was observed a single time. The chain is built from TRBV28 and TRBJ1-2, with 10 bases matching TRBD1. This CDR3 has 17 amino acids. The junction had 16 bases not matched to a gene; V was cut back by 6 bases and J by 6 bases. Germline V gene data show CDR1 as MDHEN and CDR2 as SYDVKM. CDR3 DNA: TGTGCCAGCAGCCCCGCCGGGACAGGGGCGTTCAACGATGGCTACACCTTC. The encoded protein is CASSPAGTGAFNDGYTF.

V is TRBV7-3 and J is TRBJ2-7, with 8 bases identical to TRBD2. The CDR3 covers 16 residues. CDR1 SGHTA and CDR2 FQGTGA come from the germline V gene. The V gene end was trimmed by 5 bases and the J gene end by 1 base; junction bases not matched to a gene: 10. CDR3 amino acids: CASSLNREGGSYEQYF. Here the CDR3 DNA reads TGTGCCAGCAGCCTCAACCGGGAGGGAGGTTCCTACGAGCAGTACTTC.

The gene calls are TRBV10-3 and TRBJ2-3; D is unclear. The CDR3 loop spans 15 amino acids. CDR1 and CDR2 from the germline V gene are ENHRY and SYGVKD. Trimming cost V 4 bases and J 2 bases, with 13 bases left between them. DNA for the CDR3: TGTGCCATCAGTGCGTCACTTCAGTCCACAGATACGCAGTATTTT. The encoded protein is CAISASLQSTDTQYF.

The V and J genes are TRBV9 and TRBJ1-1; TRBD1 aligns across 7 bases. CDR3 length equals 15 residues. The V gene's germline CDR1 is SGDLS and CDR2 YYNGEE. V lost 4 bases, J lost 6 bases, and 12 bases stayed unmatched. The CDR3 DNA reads TGTGCCAGCAGCACCCCGCAGACAGGGCGGTCTGAAGCTTTCTTT. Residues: CASSTPQTGRSEAFF.

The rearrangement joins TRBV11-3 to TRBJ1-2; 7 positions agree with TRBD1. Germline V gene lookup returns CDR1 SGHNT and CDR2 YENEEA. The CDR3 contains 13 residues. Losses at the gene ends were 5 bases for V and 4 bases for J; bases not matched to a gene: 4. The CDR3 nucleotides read TGTGCCAGCAGCGGACGACAGGGCTATGGCTACACCTTC. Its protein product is CASSGRQGYGYTF.